These 20 T cell receptor beta chains came from one sample sequenced in a study of cytomegalovirus exposure and HLA in healthy donors. The PCR ran on 60 Vbeta and 13 Jbeta primers. The repertoire was sequenced with immunoSEQ multiplex PCR; TCRdb's copy has only in-frame clones and lacks some. The top ten clones hold 0.38% of a sample with around 170,000 clones, roughly 84% of them seen once. Sequenced input: PBMCs. The receptors stem from a boy aged 2 to 9 in good health and CMV-seronegative.

V usage is TRBV5-1 and J usage is TRBJ2-2, with D tentatively TRBD1 (5 bases). V was cut by 8 bases and J by 4 bases, with 15 bases left in between. The CDR3 consists of 14 residues. Germline V gene data show CDR1 as SGHRS and CDR2 as YFSETQ. This CDR3 reads CASSTVLGTGELFF. CDR3 in DNA: TGCGCCAGTTCGACAGTTCTTGGCACCGGGGAGCTGTTTTTT. Variable domain in full (rest from reference TRBV5-1 and TRBJ2-2): KAGVTQTPRYLIKTRGQQVTLSCSPISGHRSVSWYQQTPGQGLQFLFEYFSETQRNKGNFPGRFSGRQFSNSRSEMNVSTLELGDSALYLCASSTVLGTGELFFGEGSRLTVL.

This clone has a handful of counts. The CDR3 DNA is TGTGCCAGCAGCCAAGGAGCTAACTATGGCTACACCTTC. Amino acids: CASSQGANYGYTF. The rearrangement joins TRBV5-5 to TRBJ1-2; D is unclear. This CDR3 comprises 13 residues. Germline loops: CDR1 SGHKS, CDR2 YYEKEE (reference sequence). V was cut by 4 bases and J by 0 bases, with 7 bases left in between.

The chain joins TRBV28 to TRBJ2-7; D possibly corresponds to TRBD1 (5 bases). Trimming shortened V by 8 bases and J by 7 bases, and 15 bases separated the two germline ends. The germline CDR1 and CDR2 sequences are MDHEN and SYDVKM. The CDR3 covers 12 residues. DNA of the CDR3: TGTGCCAGCTCAGGGAATTGGGGAGAGCAGTACTTC. Protein sequence: CASSGNWGEQYF. The complete variable domain, with remaining parts taken from reference TRBV28 and TRBJ2-7, reads DVKVTQSSRYLVKRTGEKVFLECVQDMDHENMFWYRQDPGLGLRLIYFSYDVKMKEKGDIPEGYSVSREKKERFSLILESASTNQTSMYLCASSGNWGEQYFGPGTRLTVT.

CDR3 sequence (DNA): TGTGCCAGCAGTACAAGGGACAGGGGCTATGGCTACACCTTC. Amino acid sequence: CASSTRDRGYGYTF. This chain connects TRBV6-1 to TRBJ1-2; 10 bases are shared with TRBD1. V lost 5 bases to trimming and J lost 4 bases; unmatched junction nucleotides: 4. CDR3 length: 14 residues. Germline CDR1 is MNHNS and CDR2 is SASEGT.

CDR3 amino acids: CASSLFISGRQTGELFF. CDR3 bases: TGCGCCAGCAGCTTGTTCATTAGCGGGAGACAAACCGGGGAGCTGTTTTTT. The J gene is TRBJ2-2, the V gene TRBV5-1; TRBD2 aligns across 9 bases. Unmatched junction bases numbered 9, after V lost 1 base and J lost 5 bases. The CDR3 runs to 17 residues. The germline CDR1 and CDR2 sequences are SGHRS and YFSETQ.

This chain connects TRBV5-1 to TRBJ1-2; no firm D call. The V gene lost 0 bases and the J gene lost 3 bases, with 9 bases spanning the gap. The CDR3 runs 14 residues. Germline V lookup: CDR1 SGHRS, CDR2 YFSETQ. The chain's CDR3 is CASSLVSGYYGYTF. The CDR3 bases are TGCGCCAGCAGCTTGGTGTCAGGCTACTATGGCTACACCTTC.

This sequence joins TRBV10-1 and TRBJ2-3; 7 bases are shared with TRBD2. This CDR3 comprises 16 residues. CDR1 and CDR2 (germline): WNHNN, SYGVQD (reference sequence). V shed 2 bases and J 5 bases; nucleotides not matched to a gene: 10. CDR3 region: CASSEDASGRGDTQYF. CDR3 sequence (DNA): TGCGCCAGCAGTGAGGACGCTAGCGGACGGGGAGATACGCAGTATTTT.

The chain carries TRBV7-9 and TRBJ2-1; the D gene is possibly TRBD2 (6 bases). In germline, CDR1 is SEHNR, CDR2 FQNEAQ (reference sequence). This CDR3 contains 16 residues. The V and J ends lost 3 bases and 4 bases respectively, with 16 bases between them. The CDR3 here is CASSFAGTPVYNEQFF. The CDR3 bases are TGTGCCAGCAGCTTCGCCGGGACTCCGGTTTACAATGAGCAGTTCTTC.

The rearrangement uses TRBV5-1 and TRBJ2-1, with TRBD2 matching over 16 bases. The CDR3 has 16 residues. V was clipped by 4 bases and J by 10 bases; unmatched bases: 8. Germline CDR1 is SGHRS and CDR2 is YFSETQ. CDR3 sequence reads: CASSRGLAGGLGEQFF. The CDR3 DNA reads TGCGCCAGCAGCAGGGGACTAGCGGGAGGGCTTGGAGAGCAGTTCTTC.

CDR3: CASSAGQVQETQYF. As DNA, the CDR3 is TGTGCCAGCAGCGCGGGACAGGTCCAAGAGACCCAGTACTTC. This chain connects TRBV9 to TRBJ2-5; the match to TRBD1 covers 8 bases. This CDR3 has 14 residues. J was trimmed by 1 base and V by 3 bases; bases with no gene match: 2. CDR1 is SGDLS, CDR2 YYNGEE, per germline.

The J gene is TRBJ2-7, the V gene TRBV9; no reliable D call. Germline lookup yields CDR1 SGDLS and CDR2 YYNGEE. The V end lost 0 bases, the J end lost 4 bases, and 11 bases lay between the germline ends. CDR3 size: 14 residues. The CDR3 DNA reads as TGTGCCAGCAGCGTAGATGGTGAGCCTTACGAGCAGTACTTC. This gives the protein CASSVDGEPYEQYF. The variable domain in full, completed from reference TRBV9 and TRBJ2-7, reads DSGVTQTPKHLITATGQRVTLRCSPRSGDLSVYWYQQSLDQGLQFLIQYYNGEERAKGNILERFSAQQFPDLHSELNLSSLELGDSALYFCASSVDGEPYEQYFGPGTRLTVT.

This chain connects TRBV6-6 to TRBJ2-7; D ambiguous. CDR3 length: 12 residues. The V end lost 4 bases, the J end lost 3 bases, and 7 bases lay between the germline ends. CDR1 and CDR2 from the germline V gene are MNHNY and SVGAGI (reference sequence). For the CDR3, the DNA is TGTGCCAGCAGTTCTAGTTTCTACGAGCAGTACTTC. The encoded protein is CASSSSFYEQYF.

V usage is TRBV5-1 and J usage is TRBJ2-7, with 8 bases identical to TRBD2. Unmatched junction bases numbered 9, after V lost 2 bases and J lost 2 bases. CDR1 is SGHRS, CDR2 YFSETQ, per germline. The CDR3 covers 16 residues. The CDR3 loop reads CASSFPGGASPYEQYF. CDR3 in DNA: TGCGCCAGCAGCTTTCCCGGGGGGGCCTCACCCTACGAGCAGTACTTC. Supplemented by reference TRBV5-1 and TRBJ2-7, the full variable domain reads KAGVTQTPRYLIKTRGQQVTLSCSPISGHRSVSWYQQTPGQGLQFLFEYFSETQRNKGNFPGRFSGRQFSNSRSEMNVSTLELGDSALYLCASSFPGGASPYEQYFGPGTRLTVT.

The table lists this clone with many counts. The chain joins TRBV5-5 to TRBJ1-1; D gene unclear. Germline loops: CDR1 SGHKS, CDR2 YYEKEE (reference sequence). Deletions cut 0 bases from V and 4 bases from J, with 22 bases between. This CDR3 is built from 18 residues. This CDR3 is CASSLAGRAVRVVTEAFF. The CDR3 DNA reads TGTGCCAGCAGCTTGGCCGGTCGGGCCGTGAGGGTCGTCACTGAAGCTTTCTTT.

This chain connects TRBV28 to TRBJ1-2; D uncertain. CDR1 is MDHEN, CDR2 SYDVKM, per germline. The CDR3 extends over 15 amino acids. Trimming left V 5 bases short and J 8 bases short, with 21 bases between. Here the CDR3 reads CASSPSRAGWAGYTF. DNA of the CDR3: TGTGCCAGCAGTCCGTCGAGGGCAGGATGGGCCGGCTACACCTTC.

The gene calls are TRBV9 and TRBJ2-2; 8 bases map to TRBD2. The CDR3 has 15 residues. The V segment lost 4 bases and the J segment 5 bases; nucleotides outside the gene matches: 7. Germline V gene sequence: CDR1 SGDLS, CDR2 YYNGEE. CDR3 residues: CASSLSAGATGELFF. The CDR3 nucleotides read TGTGCCAGCAGCTTATCAGCGGGAGCGACCGGGGAGCTGTTTTTT.

This CDR3 reads CSVGSGMNTEAFF. The CDR3 DNA reads as TGCAGCGTTGGGTCAGGGATGAACACTGAAGCTTTCTTT. This sequence joins TRBV29-1 and TRBJ1-1; a weak D match, TRBD1 (5 bases). The CDR3 loop spans 13 amino acids. Germline lookup yields CDR1 SQVTM and CDR2 ANQGSEA. V dropped 4 bases and J dropped 0 bases, with 9 bases sitting between them. Using reference TRBV29-1 and TRBJ1-1 for the parts outside the CDR3, the full variable domain is SAVISQKPSRDICQRGTSLTIQCQVDSQVTMMFWYRQQPGQSLTLIATANQGSEATYESGFVIDKFPISRPNLTFSTLTVSNMSPEDSSIYLCSVGSGMNTEAFFGQGTRLTVV.

The chain recombines TRBV19 with TRBJ2-7, with D tentatively TRBD2 (6 bases). The CDR3 runs to 17 residues. V gave up 3 bases and J gave up 3 bases, with 21 bases separating them. Germline loops: CDR1 LNHDA, CDR2 SQIVND (reference sequence). The CDR3 nucleotides are TGTGCCAGTAGTATTGCTCTGGGGGTGGAGGGCTTCTACGAGCAGTACTTC. Translating gives CASSIALGVEGFYEQYF.

This chain joins TRBV5-4 and TRBJ2-7; 13 nucleotides align to TRBD2. The length of the CDR3 is 15 residues. After removal of 4 bases from V and 2 bases from J, the junction contained 3 bases not matched to a gene. Looked up from germline, CDR1 is SGHNT and CDR2 is YYREEE (reference sequence). The CDR3 protein is CASSEGLAGTYEQYF. The DNA for the CDR3 is TGTGCCAGCAGCGAGGGACTAGCGGGAACCTACGAGCAGTACTTC.

This chain links TRBV4-1 with TRBJ1-1, with D possibly being TRBD1 (6 bases). This CDR3 is 15 amino acids long. From germline, CDR1 is MGHRA and CDR2 YSYEKL. The germline V and J ends were trimmed by 0 bases and 6 bases, with 14 bases remaining between them. The DNA of the CDR3 is TGCGCCAGCAGCCAAGATCTGGGGGCGCGGGCTGAAGCTTTCTTT. Residues: CASSQDLGARAEAFF.